A single sample gave rise to the 14 T cell receptor beta chains below, sequenced in a study of cytomegalovirus exposure and HLA in healthy donors. PCR primers comprised 60 Vbeta and 13 Jbeta primers. Some clones are missing from TCRdb's copy, which holds only in-frame ones; the method was immunoSEQ multiplex PCR. The table lists under 150,000 clones, 55% to 75% of them singletons, with 1.6% in the top ten. Sequencing used PBMCs. The source is a man aged 25-45 years in good health and CMV-seropositive.

This sequence joins TRBV19 and TRBJ2-3; D is ambiguous. There are 14 residues in the CDR3. Trimming removed 5 bases from V and 5 bases from J, with 14 bases in between. CDR1 and CDR2 (germline): LNHDA, SQIVND (reference sequence). Here the CDR3 DNA reads TGTGCCAGTAGTGTTGGGCCCTCCGGAGATACGCAGTATTTT. Its translation is CASSVGPSGDTQYF.

The chain carries TRBV5-6 and TRBJ1-1; TRBD1 is a possible D gene (5 bases). V was shortened by 4 bases and J by 0 bases, with 16 bases between the two germline ends. The CDR3 loop spans 16 amino acids. Germline lookup yields CDR1 SGHDT and CDR2 YYEEEE. As DNA, the CDR3 is TGTGCCAGCAGCCCGGAAGGGCAGGACATGAACACTGAAGCTTTCTTT. Protein: CASSPEGQDMNTEAFF.

With respect to this clone: Compared with germline, one end of the junction differs, possibly owing to a read error. The rearrangement joins TRBV7-7 to TRBJ2-7; D is perhaps TRBD2 (5 bases). The CDR3 sequence is 13 residues long. Germline V gene data show CDR1 as SSHAT and CDR2 as FNYEAQ (reference sequence). The chain's CDR3 is CASSPGTGGEQYF. In DNA form, the CDR3 reads TGTGCTAGCAGCCCGGGTACCGGAGGCGAGCAGTACTTC.

This clone showed up just a few times. The chain combines TRBV27 with TRBJ1-2, with 8 positions matching TRBD1. Germline-derived CDR1 and CDR2 are MNHEY and SMNVEV (reference sequence). J gave up 4 bases and V 5 bases, and 6 bases lay outside the gene matches. The CDR3 consists of 14 residues. The CDR3 sequence is CASSATGGSYGYTF. For the CDR3, the DNA is TGTGCCAGCAGTGCCACAGGGGGAAGCTATGGCTACACCTTC.

The chain uses TRBV28 and TRBJ2-1; 7 nucleotides match TRBD2. V was pared by 7 bases and J by 9 bases, with 18 bases of the junction left unmatched. Looked up from germline, CDR1 is MDHEN and CDR2 is SYDVKM. The CDR3 loop spans 16 amino acids. CDR3 coding DNA: TGTGCCAGCACCCCCTCTTGGGCGGGAGAAGACCTTGAGCAGTTCTTC. Residues: CASTPSWAGEDLEQFF.

V usage is TRBV7-6 and J usage is TRBJ2-5, with D perhaps matching TRBD2 (6 bases). Germline values: CDR1 SGHVS, CDR2 FNYEAQ. The V gene lost 5 bases and the J gene lost 5 bases, with 15 bases spanning the gap. The CDR3 is made up of 14 amino acids. Here the CDR3 reads CASSREWGGETQYF. The CDR3 coding sequence is TGTGCCAGCAGCCGGGAGTGGGGCGGCGAGACCCAGTACTTC.

CDR3 region: CASSYSALAVNEQFF. The DNA of the CDR3 is TGTGCCAGCAGTTACTCGGCGTTAGCGGTGAATGAGCAGTTCTTC. The J gene is TRBJ2-1, the V gene TRBV6-5, with a weak D call TRBD2 (6 bases). The germline V and J ends were trimmed by 0 bases and 7 bases, with 13 bases remaining between them. The germline V gene has CDR1 MNHEY and CDR2 SVGAGI. This CDR3 is 15 amino acids long.

This clone was detected only once. The chain has TRBV9 and TRBJ2-2; 12 bases line up with TRBD2. Germline CDR1 reads SGDLS; CDR2 reads YYNGEE. After removal of 4 bases from V and 5 bases from J, the junction contained 15 bases not matched to a gene. The CDR3 is 19 amino acids. The CDR3 spells CASSHETSGRSLRTGELFF. CDR3 sequence (DNA): TGTGCCAGCAGCCATGAGACTAGCGGGAGAAGTTTACGGACCGGGGAGCTGTTTTTT. The full variable domain, completed using reference TRBV9 and TRBJ2-2, is DSGVTQTPKHLITATGQRVTLRCSPRSGDLSVYWYQQSLDQGLQFLIQYYNGEERAKGNILERFSAQQFPDLHSELNLSSLELGDSALYFCASSHETSGRSLRTGELFFGEGSRLTVL.

CDR3 region: CASSSIKWTTQETQYF. CDR3 nucleotides: TGTGCCAGCAGTTCGATAAAGTGGACTACCCAAGAGACCCAGTACTTC. V gene TRBV27 combines with J gene TRBJ2-5, with TRBD2 as a possible D gene (6 bases). Trimming stripped 4 bases from V and 1 base from J, with 16 bases between. From germline, CDR1 is MNHEY and CDR2 SMNVEV (reference sequence). The CDR3 loop spans 16 amino acids.

This chain's CDR3 is CASSQEGGTEAFF. CDR3 in DNA: TGCGCCAGCAGCCAAGAGGGGGGCACTGAAGCTTTCTTT. The V gene is TRBV4-3, the J gene TRBJ1-1; tentative D call: TRBD1 (5 bases). Trimming took off 0 bases at V and 4 bases at J, with 6 bases between the two ends. CDR1 is LGHNA and CDR2 is YSLEER in the germline V gene. This CDR3 spans 13 amino acids.

The chain has TRBV29-1 and TRBJ2-4, with 8 bases matching TRBD1. The V gene end was trimmed by 7 bases and the J gene end by 6 bases; junction bases not matched to a gene: 8. Germline CDR1 is SQVTM and CDR2 is ANQGSEA. This CDR3 spans 13 amino acids. The CDR3 region has the DNA TGCAGCGCTGCGATCGACAGGGGAAACATTCAGTACTTC. It translates to CSAAIDRGNIQYF.

The chain combines TRBV28 with TRBJ2-5, with 9 bases matching TRBD2. The ends lost 4 bases at V and 3 bases at J; junction bases unmatched: 9. Per germline, CDR1 MDHEN and CDR2 SYDVKM. The CDR3 runs to 16 residues. CDR3 DNA: TGTGCCAGCAGTTCCCTCTTAGCGGGGGCAGAAGAGACCCAGTACTTC. It specifies CASSSLLAGAEETQYF.

This CDR3 is CASKRTGGNNSPLHF. DNA for the CDR3: TGTGCCAGCAAGCGGACAGGGGGCAATAATTCACCCCTCCACTTT. The chain combines TRBV2 with TRBJ1-6; TRBD1 matches at 11 bases. Germline assignment: CDR1 SNHLY and CDR2 FYNNEI. The CDR3 extends over 15 amino acids. The junction had 4 bases not matched to a gene; V was cut back by 7 bases and J by 5 bases.

The rearrangement uses TRBV6-5 and TRBJ1-1, with unresolved D. The V end lost 6 bases, the J end lost 1 base, and 9 bases lay between the germline ends. The CDR3 runs to 13 residues. In germline, CDR1 is MNHEY, CDR2 SVGAGI. The chain's CDR3 is CASSLLWNTEAFF. CDR3 DNA sequence: TGTGCCAGCAGCCTTCTATGGAACACTGAAGCTTTCTTT.